These 8 T cell receptor beta chains originate from one sample sequenced in a study of human T cells and chemical hapten exposure. Unique molecular identifiers were attached to individual cDNA molecules within the library. TCRdb redid the calling of the reads with MiXCR, one entry per CDR3 protein. Of about 120,000 distinct CDR3 sequences in the sample, over 6.5% were seen once. Researchers extracted total RNA from unfractionated whole blood. Sequencing was performed on whole blood. All receptors derive from a human donor in good health. Some clones in this sample may be carry-over from other donors' samples.

This clonotype was found a few times. This chain connects TRBV4-1 to TRBJ1-6; 7 positions match TRBD1. V was pared by 0 bases and J by 7 bases, with 9 bases of the junction left unmatched. The CDR3 has 17 residues. Germline CDR1 and CDR2: MGHRA and YSYEKL. The CDR3 here is CASSQEGGRSANSPLHF. CDR3 DNA sequence: TGCGCCAGCAGCCAAGAAGGGGGCAGGTCAGCAAATTCACCCCTCCACTTT.

Many counts were recorded for this clonotype. The gene calls are TRBV6-5 and TRBJ1-3, with 10 bases that match TRBD1. With V trimmed by 7 bases and J by 2 bases, 11 bases remained unmatched. This CDR3 has 17 residues. Germline CDR1 MNHEY, CDR2 SVGAGI. In DNA, the CDR3 is TGTGCCAGCACCCCACTGACCGGGACAGGGGCTGGAAACACCATATATTTT. Translation gives CASTPLTGTGAGNTIYF.

This clonotype came up many times. This chain joins TRBV7-6 and TRBJ2-7; D call uncertain. This CDR3 has 13 amino acids. Germline V gives CDR1 SGHVS, CDR2 FNYEAQ. Trimming cost V 0 bases and J 6 bases, with 9 bases left between them. The CDR3 DNA sequence: TGTGCCAGCAGCTTAGCGGGCGGCACCGAGCAGTACTTC. Its protein product is CASSLAGGTEQYF.

The chain uses TRBV4-1 and TRBJ2-6; 12 bases map to TRBD1. The ends lost 0 bases at V and 2 bases at J; junction bases unmatched: 8. Germline CDR1 is MGHRA and CDR2 is YSYEKL. There are 20 residues in the CDR3. In DNA form, the CDR3 reads TGCGCCAGCAGCCAAGAGGGGACCGGGACAGGGGGCCCTGGGGCCAACGTCCTGACTTTC. This sequence encodes CASSQEGTGTGGPGANVLTF.

The chain links TRBV7-8 to TRBJ1-5, with TRBD1 matching 9 bases. V lost 1 base and J lost 3; bases outside the gene matches: 10. Germline-derived CDR1 and CDR2 are SGHVS and FQNEAQ. This CDR3 has 18 residues. CDR3 nucleotides: TGTGCCAGCAGCTTAGTCGGGGGTGGGACAGGGTTCAATCAGCCCCAGCATTTT. Translation gives CASSLVGGGTGFNQPQHF. Variable domain in full (rest from reference TRBV7-8 and TRBJ1-5): GAGVSQSPRYKVAKRGQDVALRCDPISGHVSLFWYQQALGQGPEFLTYFQNEAQLDKSGLPSDRFFAERPEGSVSTLKIQRTQQEDSAVYLCASSLVGGGTGFNQPQHFGDGTRLSIL.

This chain joins TRBV27 and TRBJ1-2, with a tentative D call TRBD1 (6 bases). Trimming pared 1 base from V and 6 bases from J, leaving 15 bases between. Germline V gene data show CDR1 as MNHEY and CDR2 as SMNVEV (reference sequence). The CDR3 is 15 amino acids. The CDR3 region has the DNA TGTGCCAGCAGTTTATACAGGGAAAGGATAAATGGCTACACCTTC. It specifies CASSLYRERINGYTF.

The gene calls are TRBV7-2 and TRBJ1-2; 10 bases are shared with TRBD1. Losses at the gene ends were 1 base for V and 6 bases for J; bases not matched to a gene: 5. This CDR3 has 15 residues. The V gene's germline CDR1 is SGHTA and CDR2 FQGNSA. The CDR3 region has the DNA TGTGCCAGCAGCTTAGGGTTTGGGACAGGGGATGGCTACACCTTC. Protein sequence: CASSLGFGTGDGYTF.

There are many counts of this clonotype. The chain employs TRBV29-1 and TRBJ2-3; TRBD2 matches 8 bases. Germline assignment: CDR1 SQVTM and CDR2 ANQGSEA. The CDR3 covers 15 residues. Trimming removed 1 base from V and 0 bases from J; junction bases left unmatched: 3. CDR3 bases: TGCAGCGTTGAAGGCGCTAGCGGGAGCACAGATACGCAGTATTTT. This gives the protein CSVEGASGSTDTQYF.